These 22 T cell receptor beta chains share one sample of origin, sequenced in a study of cytomegalovirus exposure and HLA in healthy donors. Primers included in the PCR were 60 Vbeta and 13 Jbeta primers. The repertoire was sequenced with immunoSEQ multiplex PCR; TCRdb's copy has only in-frame clones and lacks some. Of a few hundred thousand clones in the sample, around nine tenths were seen once. Sample: PBMCs. These receptors were collected from a woman younger than 30 in good health and CMV-seronegative.

V is TRBV9 and J is TRBJ2-7; the D is unclear. The CDR3 consists of 13 residues. CDR1 is SGDLS, CDR2 YYNGEE, per germline. Deletions cut 2 bases from V and 2 bases from J, with 8 bases between. The CDR3 region is CASSVAGPYEQYF. DNA of the CDR3: TGTGCCAGCAGCGTCGCAGGCCCCTACGAGCAGTACTTC.

The CDR3 DNA follows: TGTGCCTGGAGTACGGGACAACTACGCTACACCTTC. Protein product: CAWSTGQLRYTF. This chain uses TRBV30 with TRBJ1-2, with D perhaps matching TRBD1 (6 bases). Germline CDR1 GTSNPN, CDR2 SVGIG (reference sequence). This CDR3 comprises 12 residues. Trimming took 2 bases from V and 9 from J, leaving 13 bases between them.

V gene TRBV6-1 combines with J gene TRBJ1-3, with no clear D. This CDR3 region has 19 residues. Trimming removed 1 base at V and 3 bases at J, with 22 bases between. The germline CDR1 and CDR2 sequences are MNHNS and SASEGT. The chain's CDR3 is CASSEGVSKGAPYGNTIYF. The CDR3 DNA follows: TGTGCCAGCAGTGAAGGGGTTAGCAAAGGAGCCCCTTATGGAAACACCATATATTTT.

This rearrangement joins TRBV7-9 to TRBJ1-1; tentative D call: TRBD1 (6 bases). CDR3 size: 14 residues. Germline V CDR1 and CDR2: SEHNR, FQNEAQ (reference sequence). Trimming cost V 2 bases and J 4 bases, with 11 bases left between them. CDR3 in amino acids: CASSLTAGVTEAFF. In nucleotides, the CDR3 is TGTGCCAGCAGCTTAACGGCAGGGGTCACTGAAGCTTTCTTT.

This CDR3 reads CASSLGTDLAFTYEQYF. In nucleotides, the CDR3 is TGCGCCAGCAGCTTGGGGACCGATCTAGCGTTCACCTACGAGCAGTACTTC. This rearrangement joins TRBV5-1 to TRBJ2-7, with D possibly matching TRBD2 (6 bases). The CDR3 is 17 residues long. V lost 0 bases and J 2 bases, leaving 18 bases between the germline ends. From germline, CDR1 is SGHRS and CDR2 YFSETQ.

The gene calls are TRBV13 and TRBJ2-7; 10 nucleotides agree with TRBD2. Germline trimming cut 5 bases from V and 3 bases from J; bases unmatched to any gene: 7. From germline, CDR1 is PRHDT and CDR2 FYEKMQ (reference sequence). The CDR3 has 15 residues. The CDR3 DNA sequence: TGTGCCAGCAGCCGAAGTAGCGGGGGGCACTACGAGCAGTACTTC. Encoded protein: CASSRSSGGHYEQYF.

The chain couples TRBV9 to TRBJ2-3, with D perhaps TRBD2 (6 bases). Trimming removed 0 bases at V and 5 bases at J, with 10 bases between. The CDR3 spans 14 residues. The germline V gene encodes CDR1 SGDLS and CDR2 YYNGEE. CDR3: CASSVEWGVDTQYF. In nucleotides, the CDR3 is TGTGCCAGCAGCGTAGAGTGGGGGGTAGATACGCAGTATTTT.

The chain has TRBV7-3 and TRBJ2-3, with a weak D call TRBD2 (5 bases). V was trimmed by 4 bases and J by 5 bases, leaving 16 bases between them. CDR3 length equals 15 residues. Per germline, CDR1 SGHTA and CDR2 FQGTGA. The CDR3: CASSSKTTRGDTQYF. In DNA form, the CDR3 reads TGTGCCAGCAGCTCCAAGACTACAAGAGGAGATACGCAGTATTTT.

The J gene is TRBJ1-1, the V gene TRBV18; TRBD1 matches 10 bases. This CDR3 has 16 residues. CDR1 and CDR2 from the germline V gene are KGHSH and LQKENI. J lost 7 bases, V lost 3 bases, and 11 bases had no gene match. CDR3 in amino acids: CASSPAKKTGGDEAFF. For the CDR3, the DNA is TGTGCCAGCTCACCTGCAAAAAAGACAGGGGGCGATGAAGCTTTCTTT.

This clone was observed once. The V and J genes are TRBV30 and TRBJ1-3; the D gene is possibly TRBD1 (6 bases). The length of the CDR3 is 13 residues. The germline V gene has CDR1 GTSNPN and CDR2 SVGIG (reference sequence). Between the trimmed V and J ends, which lost 0 bases and 8 bases, there was a span of 11 bases. The CDR3 reads CAWSVRGFYTIYF. DNA for the CDR3: TGTGCCTGGAGTGTAAGGGGGTTTTACACCATATATTTT.

This sequence joins TRBV28 and TRBJ2-5; TRBD2 matches at 7 bases. The DNA end lines up better with TRBJ2-7; the J call may be wrong. This CDR3 comprises 13 residues. The V gene's germline CDR1 is MDHEN and CDR2 SYDVKM. The CDR3 protein is CASSSGLVYEQYF. CDR3 in DNA: TGTGCCAGCAGTTCCGGACTAGTATACGAGCAGTACTTC.

The chain couples TRBV10-3 to TRBJ1-1; TRBD1 agrees at 10 bases. CDR1 is ENHRY and CDR2 is SYGVKD in the germline V gene. Trimming removed 1 base from V and 4 bases from J; junction bases left unmatched: 3. CDR3 length: 15 residues. The CDR3 protein is CAISELGQGSTEAFF. Here the CDR3 DNA reads TGTGCCATCAGTGAGTTGGGACAGGGGAGCACTGAAGCTTTCTTT.

This clone appeared once. The chain couples TRBV27 to TRBJ2-7; 8 bases agree with TRBD2. The germline CDR1 and CDR2 sequences are MNHEY and SMNVEV (reference sequence). V shed 5 bases and J 1 base; nucleotides not matched to a gene: 7. The CDR3 has 15 residues. CDR3 region: CASSPAGTRSYEQYF. The CDR3, as DNA: TGTGCCAGCAGTCCGGCCGGGACTAGGTCCTACGAGCAGTACTTC.

This clone was found once. The genes are TRBV5-1 and TRBJ2-5, with 7 bases that match TRBD2. Germline assignment: CDR1 SGHRS and CDR2 YFSETQ. CDR3 length equals 14 residues. V gave up 6 bases and J gave up 1 base; unmatched junction bases: 6. CDR3 protein: CASTSSGIQETQYF. The CDR3 DNA follows: TGCGCCAGCACATCCAGCGGGATCCAAGAGACCCAGTACTTC. Looking up the rest from reference TRBV5-1 and TRBJ2-5 gives the full variable domain: KAGVTQTPRYLIKTRGQQVTLSCSPISGHRSVSWYQQTPGQGLQFLFEYFSETQRNKGNFPGRFSGRQFSNSRSEMNVSTLELGDSALYLCASTSSGIQETQYFGPGTRLLVL.

This clone was detected a few times. The genes are TRBV25-1 and TRBJ1-2; D possibly corresponds to TRBD1 (5 bases). CDR1 and CDR2 (germline): MGHDK, SYGVNS. The CDR3 sequence is 13 residues long. Trimming cost V 5 bases and J 4 bases, with 11 bases left between them. As DNA, the CDR3 is TGTGCCAGCAGTCGCCTCGGGGGCTATGGCTACACCTTC. Translation: CASSRLGGYGYTF.

V is TRBV7-2 and J is TRBJ1-1, with 8 bases identical to TRBD1. Trimming took 5 bases from V and 2 from J; bases not matched to a gene: 4. CDR3 length: 14 residues. Germline loops: CDR1 SGHTA, CDR2 FQGNSA. CDR3 amino acids: CASSRDRSNTEAFF. The CDR3 DNA follows: TGTGCCAGCAGCCGGGACAGGTCCAACACTGAAGCTTTCTTT.

CDR3 sequence (DNA): TGTGCCGGGACTAACATTAGCGATACGCAGTATTTT. Translated: CAGTNISDTQYF. The V gene is TRBV30, the J gene TRBJ2-3, with 7 bases fitting TRBD2. Germline V CDR1 and CDR2: GTSNPN, SVGIG (reference sequence). Losses at the gene ends were 8 bases for V and 6 bases for J; bases not matched to a gene: 8. This CDR3 is 12 amino acids long.

This chain uses TRBV19 with TRBJ2-3; 7 bases agree with TRBD1. The germline V gene has CDR1 LNHDA and CDR2 SQIVND (reference sequence). V dropped 8 bases and J dropped 6; count of bases not matched to a gene: 11. This CDR3 spans 14 amino acids. CDR3 region: CASRTGHYVDTQYF. CDR3 sequence (DNA): TGTGCCAGTCGGACAGGACACTATGTGGATACGCAGTATTTT.

This rearrangement joins TRBV6-5 to TRBJ1-6, with a weak D call TRBD1 (5 bases). This CDR3 comprises 14 residues. V was clipped by 4 bases and J by 8 bases, with 12 bases between them. CDR1 is MNHEY and CDR2 is SVGAGI in the germline V gene. CDR3 region: CASSFRVPYSPLHF. For the CDR3, the DNA is TGTGCCAGCAGTTTCAGGGTCCCCTATTCACCCCTCCACTTT.

The chain uses TRBV6-5 and TRBJ1-5; 7 bases match TRBD1. The CDR3 runs to 15 residues. The trim removed 5 bases at V and 6 bases at J, leaving 10 bases unmatched. CDR1 and CDR2 from the germline V gene are MNHEY and SVGAGI. This chain's CDR3 is CASSVDRGGGQPQHF. CDR3 nucleotides: TGTGCCAGCAGTGTCGACCGAGGGGGCGGTCAGCCCCAGCATTTT.

The rearrangement joins TRBV4-3 to TRBJ2-7, with D perhaps TRBD1 (6 bases). CDR1 LGHNA and CDR2 YSLEER come from the germline V gene. V gave up 0 bases and J gave up 2 bases, with 11 bases separating them. This CDR3 comprises 15 residues. CDR3 loop: CASSQDSRGTYEQYF. The CDR3 DNA follows: TGCGCCAGCAGCCAAGATTCCAGGGGAACCTACGAGCAGTACTTC.

This clone was seen a few times. The CDR3 DNA is TGTGCCAGTAGCAGGGACAAAGACCAGCCCCAGCATTTT. Translated: CASSRDKDQPQHF. The chain recombines TRBV19 with TRBJ1-5; D perhaps matches TRBD1 (6 bases). The CDR3 totals 13 residues. Looked up from germline, CDR1 is LNHDA and CDR2 is SQIVND (reference sequence). V gave up 6 bases and J gave up 7 bases, with 13 bases separating them.